This T cell receptor beta chain was obtained from a study of T cell responses to AZD1222 COVID-19 vaccine. About the research overall: Pooling of second doses given at about 4 or about 12 weeks was done. Study outcomes and limitations: Among vaccine-associated CD4 TCRs, coverage spanned spike, with dominance at 160-218 and 743-854. Regions left unmutated in variants are reportedly the target of nearly half of spike-specific TCRs.

Clones were sequenced by immunoSEQ multiplex PCR, and TCRdb holds only the in-frame ones, with some missing. Of 90,000 to 130,000 clones listed, less than 90% were seen once; the top ten hold 1.6%. Per germline, CDR1 SGHAT and CDR2 FQNNGV. Germline trimming cut 4 bases from V and 8 bases from J; bases unmatched to any gene: 15. The CDR3 is 16 amino acids. About this clone: Its specificity is not known.

Specimen: peripheral blood, collected on day 0 of AZD1222 vaccination. The J gene is TRBJ1-2, the V gene TRBV11-2; 8 bases map to TRBD1. The sequence was obtained from an adult in good health. The CDR3 coding sequence is TGTGCCAGCAGCTCACAGTGGGTTACAGGGGGAGGCGGCTACACCTTC. Translated, it gives CASSSQWVTGGGGYTF.